The text below deals with one T cell receptor (beta chain). This sample was included in a study of blood T cell repertoires in COVID-19. Sequencing used immunoSEQ multiplex PCR; TCRdb keeps in-frame clones, though not all of them. The sample holds fewer than 500,000 clones, around 87% seen once. Germline V gene data show CDR1 as SEHNR and CDR2 as FQNEAQ (reference sequence). The junction had 8 bases not matched to a gene; V was cut back by 5 bases and J by 4 bases. The CDR3 has 15 residues. This receptor was taken from a young man who had recovered from COVID-19. The chain employs TRBV7-9 and TRBJ2-5; 9 bases fit TRBD1. The material sequenced was PBMCs or T cells enriched from blood (not recorded which). The chain's CDR3 is CASSPRTGVVETQYF. In nucleotides, the CDR3 is TGTGCCAGCAGCCCCCGGACAGGGGTCGTAGAGACCCAGTACTTC.